Each of the 10 T cell receptor beta chains below was sequenced from the same sample in a study of T cell repertoires in cytomegalovirus infection. TCRdb re-called the reads with MiXCR, one entry per CDR3 protein. The sample holds 700,000 to 900,000 distinct CDR3 sequences, 25% to 35% seen once. Their target antigens are unknown. The specimen was cultured CD8+ T cells from PBMCs, collected from culture after CMV antigen stimulation. The source is a human donor in good health (CMV status not recorded). Some clones in this sample may be carry-over from other donors' samples.

This clonotype was seen repeatedly, ten times or more. The chain is built from TRBV4-1 and TRBJ2-2; 8 bases are shared with TRBD1. There are 16 residues in the CDR3. J lost 5 bases, V lost 0 bases, and 5 bases had no gene match. Germline loops: CDR1 MGHRA, CDR2 YSYEKL. This chain's CDR3 is CASSQEDQGATGELFF. CDR3 coding DNA: TGCGCCAGCAGCCAAGAAGACCAGGGGGCGACCGGGGAGCTGTTTTTT.

The V and J genes are TRBV10-3 and TRBJ1-1; 7 bases agree with TRBD1. The CDR3 extends over 13 amino acids. Losses at the gene ends were 4 bases for V and 8 bases for J; bases not matched to a gene: 7. Germline values: CDR1 ENHRY, CDR2 SYGVKD. The CDR3 DNA follows: TGTGCCATCAGTGGGGGGGACAGAGCCGAAGCTTTCTTT. It encodes CAISGGDRAEAFF.

The chain uses TRBV6-8 and TRBJ1-1; D unclear. There are 14 residues in the CDR3. Germline V gene data show CDR1 as MNHGY and CDR2 as SAAAGT. Trimming cost V 6 bases and J 4 bases, with 15 bases left between them. CDR3 bases: TGTGCCAGCAGCGACTGGCAGTTTGGCACTGAAGCTTTCTTT. Protein sequence: CASSDWQFGTEAFF.

CDR3 loop: CASSPLSAVIQETQYF. The CDR3 DNA reads as TGTGCCAGCAGCCCCCTATCGGCGGTGATACAAGAGACCCAGTACTTC. The rearrangement links TRBV12-3 or TRBV12-4 to TRBJ2-5; D uncertain. V was cut by 6 bases and J by 2 bases, with 19 bases left in between. The length of the CDR3 is 16 residues.

This clonotype came up many times. This chain connects TRBV7-9 to TRBJ2-1, with TRBD1 identical over 9 bases. Germline V gene data show CDR1 as SEHNR and CDR2 as FQNEAQ (reference sequence). The CDR3 has 17 residues. Trimming took 6 bases from V and 4 from J; bases not matched to a gene: 13. CDR3 loop: CASSPNLGTGSYNEQFF. In DNA, the CDR3 is TGTGCCAGCAGTCCTAATCTAGGGACAGGGTCATACAATGAGCAGTTCTTC.

The table lists this clonotype with a few counts. The chain links TRBV6-2 or TRBV6-3 to TRBJ2-2; 9 nucleotides match TRBD2. Germline V lookup: CDR1 MNHEY, CDR2 SVGEGT. Trimming at V came to 5 bases and at J to 0 bases, leaving 4 bases not matched to a gene. The CDR3 is 16 residues long. Here the CDR3 DNA reads TGTGCCAGCAGTAGACTAGCGGTTACGAACACCGGGGAGCTGTTTTTT. It translates to CASSRLAVTNTGELFF.

As to this clonotype: As the CDR3 is not closed by the conserved phenylalanine or tryptophan, this likely results from a read error. The V gene is TRBV10-3, the J gene TRBJ2-1; 7 nucleotides agree with TRBD1. The CDR3 has 17 residues. The V and J ends lost 0 bases and 2 bases, in that order; junction bases with no gene match: 7. Per the germline V gene, CDR1 is ENHRY and CDR2 is SYGVKD. The CDR3 sequence is CAISESVEGAAYNEQFS. The CDR3 DNA reads as TGTGCCATCAGTGAGTCGGTTGAGGGGGCCGCCTACAATGAGCAGTTCTCC.

This clonotype was seen at least ten times. The chain combines TRBV7-2 with TRBJ2-2; D perhaps matches TRBD2 (7 bases). The ends were cut back, 8 bases at V and 5 bases at J, with 24 bases in the middle. The germline gives CDR1 SGHTA, CDR2 FQGNSA. The CDR3 is made up of 17 amino acids. The CDR3 bases are TGTGCCAGCCCCTTGGAGGGAGGCGGGGGCTGGACCGGGGAGCTGTTTTTT. Encoded protein: CASPLEGGGGWTGELFF.

A few counts support this clonotype. The chain is built from TRBV12-5 and TRBJ2-1; tentatively, D is TRBD1 (5 bases). This CDR3 is built from 13 residues. Between the trimmed V and J ends, which lost 7 bases and 3 bases, there was a span of 10 bases. Germline CDR1 LGHNT, CDR2 FRNRAP. CDR3 region: CASAPDNYNEQFF. CDR3 bases: TGTGCTAGTGCCCCGGACAACTACAATGAGCAGTTCTTC.

V is TRBV5-6 and J is TRBJ2-1, with a possible D match to TRBD1 (6 bases). This CDR3 has 16 amino acids. Germline V gives CDR1 SGHDT, CDR2 YYEEEE. Trimming removed 4 bases from V and 3 bases from J, with 17 bases in between. The CDR3 spells CASSEETGSHYNEQFF. In DNA form, the CDR3 reads TGTGCCAGCAGCGAGGAAACAGGGTCCCACTACAATGAGCAGTTCTTC.